This T cell receptor beta chain was obtained from a study of spatial heterogeneity in lung cancer. Time point given: sample taken at primary tumor resection. The study sequenced unsorted whole RNA from tumor, nontumor lung or frozen PBMC. Donation came from over 60 patients with untreated early-stage non-small cell lung cancer. This clonotype was recorded many times. One entry per CDR3 protein, called by TCRdb with MiXCR from the 5' RACE reads. The table has under 100,000 distinct CDR3 sequences, roughly 9.5% seen once. The germline CDR1 and CDR2 sequences are SGDLS and YYNGEE. V was pared by 4 bases and J by 5 bases, with 12 bases between. The CDR3 is 13 amino acids.

V and J are TRBV9 and TRBJ1-1; perhaps TRBD1 as D (5 bases). This TCR came from a male donor with early-stage non-small cell lung cancer. Source: PBMCs, taken at surgery. For the CDR3, the DNA is TGTGCCAGCAGCCCTGACCCAGGGACTGAAGCTTTCTTT. It is translated as CASSPDPGTEAFF.